This TCR beta chain was recovered during a study of blood T cell repertoires in COVID-19. Whole-study context: Material from acute and convalescent COVID-19 was sourced from the United States, Italy and Spain. PBMCs, B-cell-depleted T cells, or T cells provided the cDNA or gDNA that made up the material.

Authors' processing steps: Amplified reference gene primers provided the basis for estimating nucleated cell counts. Profiled with immunoSEQ multiplex PCR; TCRdb holds only in-frame clones, not every one. Clonal size and the V and J genes are those of that table, whereas D and trimming came from the DNA. The sample yields 220,000 or so clones, around 81% seen once. The origin of this receptor is a woman aged 65 to 85 with acute or convalescent COVID-19. The sample consisted of peripheral blood.

The CDR3, as DNA: TGTGCCACCAGTGATCCGACAGTCAATCAGCCCCAGCATTTT. Translating it yields CATSDPTVNQPQHF. This chain links TRBV24-1 with TRBJ1-5, with a weak D call TRBD1 (5 bases). V lost 3 bases, J lost 3 bases, and 8 bases lay in between. CDR1 is KGHDR, CDR2 SFDVKD, per germline. This CDR3 contains 14 residues.